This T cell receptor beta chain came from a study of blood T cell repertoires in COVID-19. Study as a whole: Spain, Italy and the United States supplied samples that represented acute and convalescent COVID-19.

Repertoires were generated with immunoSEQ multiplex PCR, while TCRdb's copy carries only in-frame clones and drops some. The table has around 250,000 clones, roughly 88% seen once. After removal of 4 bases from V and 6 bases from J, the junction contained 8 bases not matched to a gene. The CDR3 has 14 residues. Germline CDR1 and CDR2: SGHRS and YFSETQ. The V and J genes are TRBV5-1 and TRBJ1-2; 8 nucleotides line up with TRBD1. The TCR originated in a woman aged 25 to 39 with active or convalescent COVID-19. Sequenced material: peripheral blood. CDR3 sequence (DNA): TGCGCCAGCAGCCCGGACAGGGAATTAGATGGCTACACCTTC. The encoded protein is CASSPDRELDGYTF.